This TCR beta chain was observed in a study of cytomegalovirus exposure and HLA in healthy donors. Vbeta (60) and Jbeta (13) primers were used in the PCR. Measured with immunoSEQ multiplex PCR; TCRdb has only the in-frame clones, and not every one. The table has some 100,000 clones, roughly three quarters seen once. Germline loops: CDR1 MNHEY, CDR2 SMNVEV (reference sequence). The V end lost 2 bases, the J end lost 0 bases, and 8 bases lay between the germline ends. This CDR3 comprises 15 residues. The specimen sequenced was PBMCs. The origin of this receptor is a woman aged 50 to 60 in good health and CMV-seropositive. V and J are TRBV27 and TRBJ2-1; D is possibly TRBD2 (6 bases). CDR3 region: CASSLAGISYNEQFF. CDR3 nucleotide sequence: TGTGCCAGCAGTTTAGCGGGGATCTCCTACAATGAGCAGTTCTTC.